This T cell receptor beta chain comes out of a study of blood T cell repertoires in COVID-19. Study details: Italy, Spain and the United States were the sources of the convalescent and acute COVID-19 samples. T cells, B-cell-depleted T cells, or PBMCs supplied cDNA or gDNA.

Seattle-derived patients entered the study during active infection and were followed longitudinally. Profiled with immunoSEQ multiplex PCR; TCRdb holds only in-frame clones, not every one. In the table there are about 150,000 clones, over 75% of which are singletons. From germline, CDR1 is SGHNT and CDR2 YYREEE (reference sequence). V was shortened by 0 bases and J by 6 bases, with 9 bases between the two germline ends. The CDR3 is 13 residues long. The source material was peripheral blood. This chain joins TRBV5-4 and TRBJ1-2; TRBD1 is a possible D gene (6 bases). This clonotype originated in a man in his sixties with COVID-19, enrolled during active disease. The CDR3 sequence: CASSLAGVNGYTF. The CDR3 DNA is TGTGCCAGCAGCTTGGCAGGGGTTAATGGCTACACCTTC.